Listed below are T cell receptor beta chains from one sample, sequenced in a study of vaccination and CD4 T cells after COVID-19. TCRdb reprocessed the PCR reads via MiXCR and lists one record per CDR3 protein. This sample carries about 10,000 distinct CDR3 sequences, around 58% of them seen once, and the ten largest clones take 30% to 35%. Their antigens are not known. Sequencing was performed on CD4+ T cells from blood, cultured in vitro. The receptor set was obtained from a human donor who had recovered from COVID-19. CDR3s include the opening cysteine and the closing phenylalanine or tryptophan. D genes are given only for firm matches. Clone sizes are given selectively: once, few, many, or a class where the clone is expanded.

cdr3_aa cdr3_nt clone_size j_call d_call v_call
CASSELLAGGDIQYF TGTGCCAGCAGTGAACTACTAGCGGGAGGGGACATTCAGTACTTC once TRBJ2-4 TRBD2 TRBV6-1
CSATDWTGVRETQYF TGCAGTGCTACAGATTGGACAGGGGTTCGAGAGACCCAGTACTTC . TRBJ2-5 TRBD1 TRBV20-1
CASSLGQALDYGYTF TGTGCCAGCAGCTTAGGCCAGGCTCTAGACTATGGCTACACCTTC few TRBJ1-2 . TRBV7-9
CASSSRTGIGAAGGGDEQFF TGTGCCAGCAGCTCAAGAACGGGAATTGGGGCAGCGGGGGGAGGGGATGAGCAGTTCTTC . TRBJ2-1 TRBD2 TRBV7-8
CASSHRGINEQFF TGTGCCAGCAGTCACCGAGGGATTAATGAGCAGTTCTTC once TRBJ2-1 . TRBV6-1
CASSGRGLSTDTQYF TGTGCCAGCTCGGGTAGGGGGCTGAGCACAGATACGCAGTATTTT . TRBJ2-3 TRBD1 TRBV6-1
CASSLGVDEQFF TGTGCCAGCAGCCTCGGGGTGGATGAGCAGTTCTTC . TRBJ2-1 . TRBV11-3
CSARDLRGGQPQHF TGCAGTGCTAGAGATCTCCGGGGAGGGCAGCCCCAGCATTTT few TRBJ1-5 . TRBV20-1
CASSRSGTSGNNEQFF TGCGCCAGCAGTCGATCCGGGACTAGCGGTAACAATGAGCAGTTCTTC . TRBJ2-1 TRBD2 TRBV10-1
CASSLVVQGSYNEQFF TGTGCCAGCAGCTTAGTGGTTCAGGGCTCCTACAATGAGCAGTTCTTC . TRBJ2-1 . TRBV11-3
CAISSTGSEDQPQHF TGTGCCATCAGCTCGACAGGGAGTGAGGATCAGCCCCAGCATTTT . TRBJ1-5 TRBD1 TRBV10-3
CASTHGQGGGGYTF TGTGCCAGCACCCACGGACAGGGGGGGGGTGGCTACACCTTC few TRBJ1-2 TRBD1 TRBV6-1
CASRDGRGGNSPLHF TGTGCCAGCAGGGACGGGAGGGGAGGTAATTCACCCCTCCACTTT . TRBJ1-6 . TRBV2
CASSRDRGNTIYF TGTGCCAGCAGCCGGGACAGGGGGAACACCATATATTTT few TRBJ1-3 TRBD1 TRBV28
CASRSGVRGDIDEQYF TGTGCCAGCAGGTCCGGCGTCAGGGGGGATATAGACGAGCAGTACTTC once TRBJ2-7 . TRBV28
CASSRIRQGGNSNQPQHF TGTGCCAGCAGCCGGATCCGGCAGGGTGGCAATAGCAATCAGCCCCAGCATTTT . TRBJ1-5 . TRBV5-8